This TCR beta chain was retrieved from a study of OX40 agonist ivuxolimab in advanced cancers. Remarks on this clone: Its antigen is undetermined.

The timepoints at which blood was sampled were baseline, cycle 4 day 1, and cycle 7 day 1. Only in-frame clones appear in the TCRdb table, and some are missing; sequencing was by immunoSEQ multiplex PCR. This sample has approximately 29,000 clones, with roughly 80% found just once. The CDR3 has 13 residues. The V gene's germline CDR1 is ENHRY and CDR2 SYGVKD. Trimming stripped 0 bases from V and 4 bases from J, with 6 bases between. Notes on the study in general: At 0.1 to 3.0 mg/kg, clonal expansion of CD4+ and CD8+ blood T cells had occurred by week 6.

The receptor comes from an adult with an advanced solid tumor such as melanoma, head and neck, liver or kidney cancer. The rearrangement uses TRBV10-3 and TRBJ1-2; no clear D gene. The specimen comprised CD4+ or CD8+ T cells sorted from blood, sampled in a trial of the OX40 agonist ivuxolimab. The CDR3 bases are TGTGCCATCAGTGAGTCTCGAGGCTATGGCTACACCTTC. Translating it yields CAISESRGYGYTF.